The entry that follows covers one T cell receptor (beta chain) sequence. These data come from a study of blood T cell repertoires in COVID-19. Per the study methods: Amplification with reference gene primers provided the estimates of nucleated cell counts. The table came from immunoSEQ multiplex PCR; TCRdb's copy has only in-frame clones and leaves some out. The V and J calls and the clone size are those of that table, but D and trimming were determined from the DNA. Of a few hundred thousand clones in the sample, about 82% were seen once. The CDR3 is made up of 16 amino acids. Germline loops: CDR1 MGHDK, CDR2 SYGVNS. The V gene lost 1 base and the J gene lost 2 bases, with 15 bases spanning the gap.

The clonotype was recovered from a man at least 80 years old with acute or convalescent COVID-19. Specimen: peripheral blood. The rearrangement uses TRBV25-1 and TRBJ2-7; D might be TRBD2 (5 bases). CDR3 DNA sequence: TGTGCCAGCAGTGAATCGAGTAGCGCACACCCCTACGAGCAGTACTTC. Protein: CASSESSSAHPYEQYF.